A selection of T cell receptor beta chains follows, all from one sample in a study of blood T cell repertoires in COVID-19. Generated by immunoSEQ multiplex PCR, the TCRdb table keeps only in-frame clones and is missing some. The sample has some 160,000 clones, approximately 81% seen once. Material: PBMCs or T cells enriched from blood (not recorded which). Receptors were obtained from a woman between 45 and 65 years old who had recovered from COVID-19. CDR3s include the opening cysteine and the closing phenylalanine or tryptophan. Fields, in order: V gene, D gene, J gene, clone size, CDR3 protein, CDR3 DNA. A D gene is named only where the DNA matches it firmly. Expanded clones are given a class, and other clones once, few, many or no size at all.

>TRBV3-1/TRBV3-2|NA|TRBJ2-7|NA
CASSQDWGISEQYF
TGTGCCAGCAGCCAAGATTGGGGCATATCTGAGCAGTACTTC
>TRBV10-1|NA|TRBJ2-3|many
CASSGRRVGDTQYF
TGCGCCAGCAGTGGTCGGCGGGTCGGAGATACGCAGTATTTT
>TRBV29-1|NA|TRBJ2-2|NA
CSVAIPSNTGELFF
TGCAGCGTTGCAATTCCATCGAACACCGGGGAGCTGTTTTTT
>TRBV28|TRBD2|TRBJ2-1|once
CASTPGGRTNEQFF
TGTGCCAGCACACCGGGAGGCCGAACCAATGAGCAGTTCTTC
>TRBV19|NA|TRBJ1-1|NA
CASSPGPLIGAEAFF
TGTGCCAGTAGTCCAGGGCCTTTAATTGGGGCTGAAGCTTTCTTT
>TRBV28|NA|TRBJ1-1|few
CASSQREAEAFF
TGTGCCAGCAGTCAGAGGGAGGCTGAAGCTTTCTTT
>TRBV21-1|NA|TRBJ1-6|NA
CASSKGTVNNSPLHF
TGTGCCAGCAGCAAAGGGACAGTTAATAATTCACCCCTCCACTTT
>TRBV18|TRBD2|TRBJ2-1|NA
CASSLVLAGDEQFF
TGTGCCAGCTCACTGGTCCTAGCGGGAGATGAGCAGTTCTTC
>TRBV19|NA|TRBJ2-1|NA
CASSTTGGHNEQFF
TGTGCCAGTAGTACTACGGGGGGCCACAATGAGCAGTTCTTC
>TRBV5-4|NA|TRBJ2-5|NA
CASSSRDTQETQYF
TGTGCCAGCAGCAGCCGGGACACACAAGAGACCCAGTACTTC
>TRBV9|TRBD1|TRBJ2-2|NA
CASSVRDRLNTGELFF
TGTGCCAGCAGCGTACGGGACAGGCTGAACACCGGGGAGCTGTTTTTT
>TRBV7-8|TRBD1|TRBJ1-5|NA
CASSSGQGQPQHF
TGTGCCAGCAGCTCGGGACAGGGTCAACCCCAGCATTTT
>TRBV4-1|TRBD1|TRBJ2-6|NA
CASSLRDRGPVAGANVLTF
TGCGCCAGCAGCTTAAGGGACAGGGGACCGGTTGCTGGGGCCAACGTCCTGACTTTC
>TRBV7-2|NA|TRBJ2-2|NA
CASSQIPRNTGELFF
TGTGCCAGCAGCCAAATCCCCAGAAACACCGGGGAGCTGTTTTTT
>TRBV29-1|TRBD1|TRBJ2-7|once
CSVRQGAYEQYF
TGCAGCGTTAGACAGGGGGCCTACGAGCAGTACTTC
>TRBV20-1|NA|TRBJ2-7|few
CSASGATYEQYF
TGCAGTGCTAGTGGAGCCACCTACGAGCAGTACTTC
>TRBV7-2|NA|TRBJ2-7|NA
CASSLAQGHYEQYF
TGTGCCAGCAGCTTAGCACAGGGCCACTACGAGCAGTACTTC
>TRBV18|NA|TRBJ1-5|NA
CASSPDRYQPQHF
TGTGCCAGCTCACCCGATAGATACCAGCCCCAGCATTTT
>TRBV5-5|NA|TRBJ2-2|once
CASSLWQDTGELFF
TGTGCCAGCAGCTTGTGGCAGGACACCGGGGAGCTGTTTTTT
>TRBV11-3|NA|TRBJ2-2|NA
CASSTGGELFF
TGTGCCAGCAGCACGGGCGGGGAGCTGTTTTTT
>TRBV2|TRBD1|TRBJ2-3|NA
CASGLGQARTGTQYF
TGTGCCAGCGGATTGGGACAGGCCCGCACTGGTACGCAGTATTTT
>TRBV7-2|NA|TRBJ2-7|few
CASSLELGGYEQYF
TGTGCCAGCAGCTTAGAATTGGGAGGCTACGAGCAGTACTTC
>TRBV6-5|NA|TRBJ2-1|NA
CASSYQPGLNNEQFF
TGTGCCAGCAGTTACCAACCGGGACTCAACAATGAGCAGTTCTTC
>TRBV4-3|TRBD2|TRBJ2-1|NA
CASSQLASGGPSSYNEQFF
TGCGCCAGCAGCCAGCTGGCTAGCGGGGGGCCCAGCTCCTACAATGAGCAGTTCTTC
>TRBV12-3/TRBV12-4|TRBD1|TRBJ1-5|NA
CASASDRDPPQHF
TGTGCCAGCGCCTCGGACAGGGATCCCCCCCAGCATTTT
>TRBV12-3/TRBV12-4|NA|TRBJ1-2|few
CASSPGLYGYTF
TGTGCCAGCAGTCCAGGGTTGTACGGCTACACCTTC
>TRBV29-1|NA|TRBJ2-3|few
CSVDLADTQYF
TGCAGCGTTGACCTCGCAGATACGCAGTATTTT
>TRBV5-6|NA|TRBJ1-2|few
CASSLLNYGYTF
TGTGCCAGCAGCTTATTAAACTATGGCTACACCTTC
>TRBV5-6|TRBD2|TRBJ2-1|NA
CASSMESSGIYNEQFF
TGTGCCAGCAGCATGGAGTCTAGCGGGATCTACAATGAGCAGTTCTTC
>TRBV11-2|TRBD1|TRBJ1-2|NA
CASSFTGVDGYTF
TGTGCCAGCAGTTTTACAGGGGTTGATGGCTACACCTTC
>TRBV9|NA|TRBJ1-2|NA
CASSGAGGSVVGYTF
TGTGCCAGCAGCGGGGCGGGGGGATCGGTTGTTGGCTACACCTTC
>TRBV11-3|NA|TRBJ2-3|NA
CASSYGQRTDTQYF
TGTGCCAGCAGCTACGGACAGCGCACAGATACGCAGTATTTT
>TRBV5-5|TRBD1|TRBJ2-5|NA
CASSSGPQDRETQYF
TGTGCCAGCAGCTCGGGCCCCCAGGACAGGGAGACCCAGTACTTC
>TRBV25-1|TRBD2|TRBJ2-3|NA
CASTESALADSTDTQYF
TGTGCCAGCACCGAGTCAGCTCTAGCGGACAGCACAGATACGCAGTATTTT
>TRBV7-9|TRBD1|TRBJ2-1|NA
CASSLPGGNEQFF
TGTGCCAGCAGCTTACCAGGGGGCAATGAGCAGTTCTTC
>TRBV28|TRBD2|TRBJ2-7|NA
CASTLGGRAVYEQYF
TGTGCCAGCACCCTTGGCGGGAGGGCCGTTTACGAGCAGTACTTC
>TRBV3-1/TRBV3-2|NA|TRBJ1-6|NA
CASSQWDTYNSPLHF
TGTGCCAGCAGCCAATGGGACACATATAATTCACCCCTCCACTTT
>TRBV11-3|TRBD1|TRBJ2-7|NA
CASSRITLPGGAYEQYF
TGTGCCAGCAGCCGTATAACCTTACCAGGGGGAGCCTACGAGCAGTACTTC
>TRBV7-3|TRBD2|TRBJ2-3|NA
CASSSLGGGTDTQYF
TGTGCCAGCAGCTCTCTTGGGGGGGGTACAGATACGCAGTATTTT
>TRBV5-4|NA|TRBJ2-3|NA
CASSQRSGDTQYF
TGTGCCAGCAGTCAAAGGTCGGGAGATACGCAGTATTTT
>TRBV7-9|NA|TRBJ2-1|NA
CASSRQVPRDEQFF
TGTGCCAGCAGTCGCCAGGTCCCGCGCGATGAGCAGTTCTTC
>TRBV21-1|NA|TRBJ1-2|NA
CASRTGTTNYGYTF
TGTGCCAGCAGGACAGGAACAACTAACTATGGCTACACCTTC
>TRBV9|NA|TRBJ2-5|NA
CASGSGELIRETQYF
TGTGCCAGCGGGTCGGGGGAGCTAATTCGGGAGACCCAGTACTTC
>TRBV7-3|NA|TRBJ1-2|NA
CASRQDSGGYTF
TGTGCCAGCAGACAGGACAGTGGCGGCTACACCTTC
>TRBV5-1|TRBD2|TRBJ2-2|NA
CASSLLAGGNTGELFF
TGCGCCAGCAGCTTGCTGGCGGGAGGAAACACCGGGGAGCTGTTTTTT
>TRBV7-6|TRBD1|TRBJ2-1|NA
CASSHTGQGKNEQFF
TGTGCCAGCAGCCATACGGGACAGGGGAAGAATGAGCAGTTCTTC
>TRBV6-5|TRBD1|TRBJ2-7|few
CASSYRAGGYEQYF
TGTGCCAGCAGTTACCGTGCAGGGGGCTACGAGCAGTACTTC
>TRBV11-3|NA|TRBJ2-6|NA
CASSFSTGANVLTF
TGTGCCAGCAGCTTTTCTACTGGGGCCAACGTCCTGACTTTC